The 13 T cell receptor beta chains reported below all come from one sample, sequenced in a study of cytotoxic CD8 clonotypes in ibrutinib-treated CLL (dated by TCRdb to the early 2020s). The sample's time point label, decoded: roughly 2 years on ibrutinib. Libraries came from the immunoSEQ multiplex PCR assay. The source is immuneACCESS, and TCRdb retained only in-frame sequences with V and J called. Part of the clones is not carried over; for the studies checked, unresolved V genes explain less than half of this, and the remainder is unexplained. The sample includes roughly 250,000 clones, with around 70% observed a single time. The ten largest make up 15% to 19% of the sample. The input for sequencing was PBMCs, taken after 24 months of ibrutinib treatment. These receptor sequences come from a human donor with chronic lymphocytic leukemia.

The chain joins TRBV28 to TRBJ2-7, with TRBD1 matching 8 bases. Trimming at V came to 3 bases and at J to 2 bases, leaving 6 bases not matched to a gene. CDR3 length: 15 residues. Germline lookup yields CDR1 MDHEN and CDR2 SYDVKM. The DNA of the CDR3 is TGTGCCAGCAGTTTTCTGAGGACAGGGCCCTACGAGCAGTACTTC. This gives the protein CASSFLRTGPYEQYF. Based on the CDR3 plus reference TRBV28 and TRBJ2-7, the full variable domain is DVKVTQSSRYLVKRTGEKVFLECVQDMDHENMFWYRQDPGLGLRLIYFSYDVKMKEKGDIPEGYSVSREKKERFSLILESASTNQTSMYLCASSFLRTGPYEQYFGPGTRLTVT.

The CDR3 reads CASSPSNTYEQYF. CDR3 in DNA: TGTGCCAGCAGCCCAAGTAACACCTACGAGCAGTACTTC. The chain carries TRBV7-9 and TRBJ2-7; D gene uncertain. Trimming took 5 bases from V and 2 from J, leaving 10 bases between them. Germline CDR1 is SEHNR and CDR2 is FQNEAQ (reference sequence). This CDR3 contains 13 residues.

This clone was counted a single time. The chain carries TRBV28 and TRBJ2-3; TRBD2 matches at 7 bases. J was trimmed by 9 bases and V by 7 bases; bases with no gene match: 16. CDR1 MDHEN and CDR2 SYDVKM come from the germline V gene. This CDR3 spans 15 amino acids. CDR3: CASTIMGAGSHTQYF. The DNA for the CDR3 is TGTGCCAGCACCATCATGGGAGCGGGGTCTCACACGCAGTATTTT.

In its sample, this clone was seen a few times. V and J are TRBV6-6 and TRBJ1-1; D unclear. CDR1 MNHNY and CDR2 SVGAGI come from the germline V gene (reference sequence). The CDR3 is 11 residues long. V was clipped by 11 bases and J by 3 bases, with 10 bases between them. Here the CDR3 DNA reads TGTGCCGCCCAAAGGGACACTGAAGCTTTCTTT. This sequence encodes CAAQRDTEAFF.

The chain combines TRBV7-2 with TRBJ1-5; D unclear. The CDR3 is made up of 15 amino acids. The germline V gene encodes CDR1 SGHTA and CDR2 FQGNSA. Trimming took off 1 base at V and 3 bases at J, with 10 bases between the two ends. The CDR3 nucleotides are TGTGCCAGCAGCTTAGACGGGCGGTACAATCAGCCCCAGCATTTT. Its protein product is CASSLDGRYNQPQHF.

This clone occurred once. The CDR3 here is CASSLKFSGYTDTQYF. CDR3 in DNA: TGTGCCAGCAGTTTAAAGTTCAGCGGGTACACAGATACGCAGTATTTT. This chain connects TRBV27 to TRBJ2-3, with a possible D match to TRBD2 (6 bases). The CDR3 runs 16 residues. The V end was cut by 2 bases, the J end by 2 bases, with 14 bases between. The V gene's germline CDR1 is MNHEY and CDR2 SMNVEV (reference sequence).

This clone was detected only a few times. The chain links TRBV10-1 to TRBJ1-2; D is unresolved. CDR3 size: 13 residues. Between the trimmed V and J ends, which lost 4 bases and 8 bases, there was a span of 14 bases. CDR1 is WNHNN, CDR2 SYGVQD, per germline (reference sequence). CDR3 protein: CASSARPTEGYTF. Written as DNA, the CDR3 is TGCGCCAGCAGTGCCCGGCCCACGGAAGGCTACACCTTC.

On this clone: Its ends do not fully match the called genes, so a read error is possible. V usage is TRBV5-1 and J usage is TRBJ2-1; D is uncertain. In germline, CDR1 is SGHRS, CDR2 YFSETQ. The CDR3 runs to 12 residues. The CDR3 bases are TGCGCCAGCAGCTTGGTCCCTCTCCCCTTGGTCTTC. The encoded protein is CASSLVPLPLVF.

The V call is TRBV6-6, the J call TRBJ2-3, with D perhaps TRBD2 (6 bases). The CDR3 has 15 amino acids. V was trimmed by 8 bases and J by 2 bases, leaving 17 bases between them. Germline loops: CDR1 MNHNY, CDR2 SVGAGI (reference sequence). This chain's CDR3 is CASRMTRLVTDTQYF. Written as DNA, the CDR3 is TGTGCCAGCCGAATGACTAGGCTAGTCACAGATACGCAGTATTTT.

The V gene is TRBV6-6, the J gene TRBJ1-1; D is undetermined. CDR1 MNHNY and CDR2 SVGAGI come from the germline V gene (reference sequence). V lost 5 bases and J 4 bases, leaving 8 bases between the germline ends. This CDR3 has 12 residues. CDR3 DNA sequence: TGTGCCAGCAGTGGATACAGCACTGAAGCTTTCTTT. Protein: CASSGYSTEAFF.

This clone is a singleton in its sample. The chain links TRBV5-1 to TRBJ2-2, with 8 bases aligning to TRBD1. J gave up 5 bases and V 4 bases, and 7 bases lay outside the gene matches. Germline values: CDR1 SGHRS, CDR2 YFSETQ. This CDR3 has 15 residues. CDR3 coding DNA: TGCGCCAGCAGCCCGGGACAGGTGGTGACCGGGGAGCTGTTTTTT. Translated, it gives CASSPGQVVTGELFF. The full variable domain, its missing parts supplied by reference TRBV5-1 and TRBJ2-2, is KAGVTQTPRYLIKTRGQQVTLSCSPISGHRSVSWYQQTPGQGLQFLFEYFSETQRNKGNFPGRFSGRQFSNSRSEMNVSTLELGDSALYLCASSPGQVVTGELFFGEGSRLTVL.

The table lists this clone with a few counts. The rearrangement uses TRBV6-6 and TRBJ2-7, with TRBD1 identical over 9 bases. Germline V gene lookup returns CDR1 MNHNY and CDR2 SVGAGI (reference sequence). The V segment lost 10 bases and the J segment 9 bases; nucleotides outside the gene matches: 13. The CDR3 is 13 residues long. CDR3 sequence: CAITRDRVGWQYF. DNA of the CDR3: TGTGCCATTACGCGGGACAGGGTGGGGTGGCAGTACTTC.

The chain has TRBV4-2 and TRBJ2-4; TRBD1 is a possible D gene (6 bases). The germline V and J ends were trimmed by 0 bases and 7 bases, with 13 bases remaining between them. The germline CDR1 and CDR2 sequences are LGHNA and YNFKEQ. CDR3 size: 15 residues. DNA of the CDR3: TGTGCCAGCAGCCAAGATAGCACCCAGGGGAACATTCAGTACTTC. This gives the protein CASSQDSTQGNIQYF.